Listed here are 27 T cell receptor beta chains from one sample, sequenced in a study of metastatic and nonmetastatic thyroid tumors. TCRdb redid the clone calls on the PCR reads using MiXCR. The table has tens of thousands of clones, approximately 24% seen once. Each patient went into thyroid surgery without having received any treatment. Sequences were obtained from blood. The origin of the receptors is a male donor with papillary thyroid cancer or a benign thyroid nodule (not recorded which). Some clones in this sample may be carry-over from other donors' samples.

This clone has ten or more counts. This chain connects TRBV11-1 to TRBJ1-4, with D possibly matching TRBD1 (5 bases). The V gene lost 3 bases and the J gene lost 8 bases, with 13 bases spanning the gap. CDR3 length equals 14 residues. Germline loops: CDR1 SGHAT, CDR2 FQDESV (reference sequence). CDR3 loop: CASSFGQGGEKLFF. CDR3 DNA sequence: TGTGCCAGCAGCTTCGGGCAGGGAGGAGAAAAACTGTTTTTT.

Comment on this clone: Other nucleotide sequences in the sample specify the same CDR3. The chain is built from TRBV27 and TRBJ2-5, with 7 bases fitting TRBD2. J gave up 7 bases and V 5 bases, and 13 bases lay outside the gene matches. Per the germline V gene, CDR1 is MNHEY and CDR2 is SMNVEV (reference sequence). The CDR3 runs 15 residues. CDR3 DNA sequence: TGTGCCAGCAGTCAGACTTCGGGAGGTGAGGGGACCCAGTACTTC. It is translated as CASSQTSGGEGTQYF.

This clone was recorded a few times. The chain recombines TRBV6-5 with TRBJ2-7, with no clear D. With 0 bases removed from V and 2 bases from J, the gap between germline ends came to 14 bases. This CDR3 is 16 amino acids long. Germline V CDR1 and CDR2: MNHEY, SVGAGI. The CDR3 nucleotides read TGTGCCAGCAGTTACTCGATCCAGGAGAGTACCTACGAGCAGTACTTC. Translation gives CASSYSIQESTYEQYF.

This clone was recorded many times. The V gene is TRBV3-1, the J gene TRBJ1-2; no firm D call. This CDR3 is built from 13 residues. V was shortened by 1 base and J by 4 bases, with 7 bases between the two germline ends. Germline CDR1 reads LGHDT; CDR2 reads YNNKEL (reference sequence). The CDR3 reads CASSQAEIYGYTF. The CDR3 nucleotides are TGTGCCAGCAGCCAAGCAGAGATCTATGGCTACACCTTC.

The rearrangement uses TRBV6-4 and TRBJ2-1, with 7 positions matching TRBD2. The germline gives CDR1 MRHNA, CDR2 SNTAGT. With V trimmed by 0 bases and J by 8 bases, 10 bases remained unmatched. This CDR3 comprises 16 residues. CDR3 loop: CASSDSGGSDIHEQFF. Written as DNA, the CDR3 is TGTGCCAGCAGTGACTCGGGCGGGAGTGATATTCATGAGCAGTTCTTC.

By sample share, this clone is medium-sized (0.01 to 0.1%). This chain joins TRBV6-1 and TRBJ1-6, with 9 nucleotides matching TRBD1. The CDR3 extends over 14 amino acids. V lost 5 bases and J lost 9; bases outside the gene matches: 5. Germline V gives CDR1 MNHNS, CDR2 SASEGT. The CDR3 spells CASSRQGGGSPLHF. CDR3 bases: TGTGCCAGCAGTCGACAGGGGGGGGGTTCACCCCTCCACTTT.

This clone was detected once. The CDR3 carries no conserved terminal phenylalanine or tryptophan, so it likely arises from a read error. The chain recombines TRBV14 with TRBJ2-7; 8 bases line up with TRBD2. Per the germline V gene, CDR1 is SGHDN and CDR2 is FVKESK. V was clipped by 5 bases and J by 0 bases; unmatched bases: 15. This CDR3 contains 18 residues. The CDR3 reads CASSDPRFPGGSSYEQYL. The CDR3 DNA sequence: TGTGCCAGCAGCGACCCCCGTTTCCCGGGAGGGAGCTCCTACGAGCAGTACCTC.

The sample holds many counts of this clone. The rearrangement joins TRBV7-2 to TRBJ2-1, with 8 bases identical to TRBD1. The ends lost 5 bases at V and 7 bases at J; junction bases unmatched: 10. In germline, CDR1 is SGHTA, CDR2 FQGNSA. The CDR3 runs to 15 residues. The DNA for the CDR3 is TGTGCCAGCAGCGAGGACAGGGATCGGTGGAATGAGCAGTTCTTC. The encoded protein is CASSEDRDRWNEQFF.

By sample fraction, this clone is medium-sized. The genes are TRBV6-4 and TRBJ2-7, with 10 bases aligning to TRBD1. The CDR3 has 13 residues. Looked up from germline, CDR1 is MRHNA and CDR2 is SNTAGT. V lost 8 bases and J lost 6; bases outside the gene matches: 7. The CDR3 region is CASGGTGEVEQYF. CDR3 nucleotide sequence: TGTGCCAGCGGTGGGACAGGGGAGGTCGAGCAGTACTTC.

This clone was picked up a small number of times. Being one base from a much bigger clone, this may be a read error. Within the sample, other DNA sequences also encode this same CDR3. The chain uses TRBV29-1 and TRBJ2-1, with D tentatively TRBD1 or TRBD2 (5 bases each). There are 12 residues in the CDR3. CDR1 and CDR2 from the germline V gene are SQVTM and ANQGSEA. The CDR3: CSVDDSLNEQFF. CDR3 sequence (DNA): TGTAGCGTTGATGACAGTCTCAATGAGCAGTTCTTC.

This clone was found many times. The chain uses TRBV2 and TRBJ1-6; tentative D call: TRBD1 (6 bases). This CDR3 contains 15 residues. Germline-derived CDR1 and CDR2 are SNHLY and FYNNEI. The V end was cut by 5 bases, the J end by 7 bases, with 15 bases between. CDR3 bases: TGTGCCAGCAGTCGGGTACAGGGTAACAATTCACCCCTCCACTTT. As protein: CASSRVQGNNSPLHF.

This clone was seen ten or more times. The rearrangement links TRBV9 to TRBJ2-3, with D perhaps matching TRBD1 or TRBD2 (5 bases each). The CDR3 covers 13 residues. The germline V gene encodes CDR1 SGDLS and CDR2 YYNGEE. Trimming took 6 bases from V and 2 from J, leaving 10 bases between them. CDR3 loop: CASKRGDTDTQYF. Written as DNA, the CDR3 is TGTGCCAGCAAGAGAGGGGACACAGATACGCAGTATTTT.

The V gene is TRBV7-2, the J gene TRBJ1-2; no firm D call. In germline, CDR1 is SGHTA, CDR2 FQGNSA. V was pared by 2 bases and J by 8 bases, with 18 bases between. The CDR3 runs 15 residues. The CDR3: CASSLNVGVKSGYTF. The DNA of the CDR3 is TGTGCCAGCAGCTTAAACGTCGGGGTTAAATCAGGCTACACCTTC.

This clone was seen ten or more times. Here the CDR3 DNA reads TGCAGTGCTAGAGTAGCCCAGGGGATCGAGCAGTACTTC. Translating gives CSARVAQGIEQYF. The rearrangement links TRBV20-1 to TRBJ2-7; D perhaps matches TRBD1 (6 bases). Trimming took off 1 base at V and 6 bases at J, with 13 bases between the two ends. CDR1 and CDR2 (germline): DFQATT, SNEGSKA (reference sequence). This CDR3 comprises 13 residues.

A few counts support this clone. For the CDR3, the DNA is TGTGCCAGCAGTGAAGCGCCTCTTTATGGCTACACCTTC. Translated, it gives CASSEAPLYGYTF. This chain links TRBV6-1 with TRBJ1-2; D is uncertain. The V end was cut by 0 bases, the J end by 5 bases, with 7 bases between. Per germline, CDR1 MNHNS and CDR2 SASEGT. CDR3 length: 13 amino acids.

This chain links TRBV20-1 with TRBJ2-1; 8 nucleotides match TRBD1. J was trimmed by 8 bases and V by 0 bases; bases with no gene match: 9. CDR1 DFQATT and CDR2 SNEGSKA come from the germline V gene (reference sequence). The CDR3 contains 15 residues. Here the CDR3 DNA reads TGCAGTGCTAGAGATAGCAGGGGGCCTATGGATGAGCAGTTCTTC. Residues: CSARDSRGPMDEQFF.

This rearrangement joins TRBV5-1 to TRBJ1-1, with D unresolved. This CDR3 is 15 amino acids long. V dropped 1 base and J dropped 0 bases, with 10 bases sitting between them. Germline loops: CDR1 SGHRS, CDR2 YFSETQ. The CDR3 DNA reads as TGCGCCAGCAGCTTGTGCGGTACTATGAACACTGAAGCTTTCTTT. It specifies CASSLCGTMNTEAFF.

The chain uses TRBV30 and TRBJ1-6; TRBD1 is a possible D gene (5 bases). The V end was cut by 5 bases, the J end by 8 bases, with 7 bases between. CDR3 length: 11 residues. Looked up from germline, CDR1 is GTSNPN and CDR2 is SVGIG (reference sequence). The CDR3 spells CAWGGDSPLHF. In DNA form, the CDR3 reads TGTGCCTGGGGAGGGGATTCACCCCTCCACTTT.

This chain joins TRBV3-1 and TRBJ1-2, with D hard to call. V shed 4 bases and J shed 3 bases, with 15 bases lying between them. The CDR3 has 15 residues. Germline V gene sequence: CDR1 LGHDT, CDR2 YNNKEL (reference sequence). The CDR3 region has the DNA TGTGCCAGCAGCCTAAAGACTGGCGGGGACTATGGCTACACCTTC. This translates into CASSLKTGGDYGYTF.

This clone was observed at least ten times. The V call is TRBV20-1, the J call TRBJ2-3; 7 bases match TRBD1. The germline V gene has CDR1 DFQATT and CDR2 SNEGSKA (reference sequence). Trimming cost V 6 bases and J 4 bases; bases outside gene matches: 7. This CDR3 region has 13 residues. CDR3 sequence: CSAPRQGADTQYF. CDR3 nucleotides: TGCAGTGCGCCTCGACAGGGAGCAGATACGCAGTATTTT.

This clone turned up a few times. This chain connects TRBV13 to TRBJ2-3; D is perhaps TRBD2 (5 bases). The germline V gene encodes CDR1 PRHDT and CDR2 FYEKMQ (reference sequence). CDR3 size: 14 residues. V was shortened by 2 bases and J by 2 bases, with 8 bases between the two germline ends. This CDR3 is CASSLPSFTDTQYF. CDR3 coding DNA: TGTGCCAGCAGCTTACCTAGCTTCACAGATACGCAGTATTTT.

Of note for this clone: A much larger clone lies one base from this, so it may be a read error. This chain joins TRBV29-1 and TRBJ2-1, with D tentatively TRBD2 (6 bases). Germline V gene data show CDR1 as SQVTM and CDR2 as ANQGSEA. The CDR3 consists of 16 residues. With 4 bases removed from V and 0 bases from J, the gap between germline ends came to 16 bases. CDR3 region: CSVVSSVNSSYNEQFF. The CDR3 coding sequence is TGCAGCGTTGTGTCTAGCGTGAACAGCTCCTACAATGAGCAGTTCTTC.

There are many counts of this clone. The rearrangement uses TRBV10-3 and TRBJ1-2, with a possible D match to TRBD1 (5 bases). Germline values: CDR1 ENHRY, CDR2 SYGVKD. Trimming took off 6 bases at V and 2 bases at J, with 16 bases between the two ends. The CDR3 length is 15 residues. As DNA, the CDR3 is TGTGCCATCAGGGACTGGGCAGGGACGAACTATGGCTACACCTTC. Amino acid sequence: CAIRDWAGTNYGYTF.

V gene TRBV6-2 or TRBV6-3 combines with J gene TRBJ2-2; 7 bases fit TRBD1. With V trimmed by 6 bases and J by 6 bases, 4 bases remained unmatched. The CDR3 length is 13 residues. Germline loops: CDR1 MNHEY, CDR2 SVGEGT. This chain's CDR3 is CASRARGPGELFF. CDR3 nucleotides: TGTGCCAGCAGGGCGAGGGGGCCCGGGGAGCTGTTTTTT.

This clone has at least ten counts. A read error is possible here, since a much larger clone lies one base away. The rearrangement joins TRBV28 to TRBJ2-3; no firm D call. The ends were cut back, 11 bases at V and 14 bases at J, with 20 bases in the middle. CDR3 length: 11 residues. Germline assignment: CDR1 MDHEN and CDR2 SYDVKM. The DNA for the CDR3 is TGTGCCGGCTACTACGACCAAGCCTCGTATTTT. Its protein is CAGYYDQASYF.

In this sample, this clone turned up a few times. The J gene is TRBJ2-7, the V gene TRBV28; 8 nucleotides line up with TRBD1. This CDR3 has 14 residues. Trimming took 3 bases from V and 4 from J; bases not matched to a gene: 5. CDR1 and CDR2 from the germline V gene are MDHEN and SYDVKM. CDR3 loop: CASSFRGRRYEQYF. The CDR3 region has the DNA TGTGCCAGCAGTTTCAGGGGGCGAAGATACGAGCAGTACTTC.

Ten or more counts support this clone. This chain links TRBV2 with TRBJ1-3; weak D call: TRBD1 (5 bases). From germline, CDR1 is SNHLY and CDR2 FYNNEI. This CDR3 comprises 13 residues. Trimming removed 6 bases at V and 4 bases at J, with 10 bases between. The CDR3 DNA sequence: TGTGCCAGCAGCGCAGGGTGGGGAAACACCATATATTTT. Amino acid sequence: CASSAGWGNTIYF.